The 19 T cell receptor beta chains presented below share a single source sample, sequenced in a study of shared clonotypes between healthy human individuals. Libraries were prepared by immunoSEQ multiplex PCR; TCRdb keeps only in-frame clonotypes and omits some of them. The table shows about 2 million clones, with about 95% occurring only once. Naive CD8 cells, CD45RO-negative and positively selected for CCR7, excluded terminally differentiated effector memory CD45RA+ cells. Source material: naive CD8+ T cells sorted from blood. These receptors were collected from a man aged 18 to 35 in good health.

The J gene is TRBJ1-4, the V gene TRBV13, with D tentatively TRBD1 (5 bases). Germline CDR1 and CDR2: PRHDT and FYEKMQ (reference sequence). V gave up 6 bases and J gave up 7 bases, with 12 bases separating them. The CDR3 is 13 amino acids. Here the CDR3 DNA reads TGTGCCAGCAGTTCGATGGGGACTGAAAAACTGTTTTTT. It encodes CASSSMGTEKLFF.

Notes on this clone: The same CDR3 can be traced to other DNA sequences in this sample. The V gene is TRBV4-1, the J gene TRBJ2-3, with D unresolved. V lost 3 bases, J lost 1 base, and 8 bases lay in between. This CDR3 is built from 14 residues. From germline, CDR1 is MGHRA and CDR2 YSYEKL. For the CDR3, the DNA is TGCGCCAGCAGCCAGGGAATTGGCACAGATACGCAGTATTTT. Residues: CASSQGIGTDTQYF.

This CDR3 reads CASSPITAVGEKLFF. CDR3 sequence (DNA): TGTGCCAGCAGTCCTATCACAGCAGTTGGGGAAAAACTGTTTTTT. This rearrangement joins TRBV2 to TRBJ1-4; D unresolved. V lost 5 bases and J lost 8, with 18 bases in between. The germline V gene has CDR1 SNHLY and CDR2 FYNNEI. This CDR3 has 15 residues. The full variable domain, in which reference TRBV2 and TRBJ1-4 provide the parts outside the CDR3, is EPEVTQTPSHQVTQMGQEVILRCVPISNHLYFYWYRQILGQKVEFLVSFYNNEISEKSEIFDDQFSVERPDGSNFTLKIRSTKLEDSAMYFCASSPITAVGEKLFFGSGTQLSVL.

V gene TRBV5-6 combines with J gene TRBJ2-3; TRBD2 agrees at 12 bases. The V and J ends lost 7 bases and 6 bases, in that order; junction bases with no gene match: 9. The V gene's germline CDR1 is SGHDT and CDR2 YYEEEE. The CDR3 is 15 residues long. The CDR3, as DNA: TGTGCCAGCCGATCTAGCGGGGGGGCCGGGGATACGCAGTATTTT. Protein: CASRSSGGAGDTQYF.

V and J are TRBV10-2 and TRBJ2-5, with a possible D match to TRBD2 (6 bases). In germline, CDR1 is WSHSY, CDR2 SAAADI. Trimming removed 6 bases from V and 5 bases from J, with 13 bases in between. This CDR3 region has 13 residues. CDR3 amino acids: CASSPPGAETQYF. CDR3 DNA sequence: TGCGCCAGCAGCCCCCCGGGAGCCGAGACCCAGTACTTC.

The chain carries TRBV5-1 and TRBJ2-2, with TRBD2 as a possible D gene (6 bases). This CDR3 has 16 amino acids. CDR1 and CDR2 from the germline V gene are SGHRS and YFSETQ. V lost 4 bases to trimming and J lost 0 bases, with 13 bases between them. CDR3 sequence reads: CASSPWGVTNTGELFF. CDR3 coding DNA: TGCGCCAGCAGCCCATGGGGGGTAACGAACACCGGGGAGCTGTTTTTT.

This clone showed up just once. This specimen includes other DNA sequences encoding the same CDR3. CDR3 sequence reads: CASSLRGSYEQYF. Here the CDR3 DNA reads TGTGCCAGCAGCTTACGGGGCTCCTACGAGCAGTACTTC. The V gene is TRBV11-2, the J gene TRBJ2-7, with a weak D call TRBD2 (5 bases). CDR1 and CDR2 from the germline V gene are SGHAT and FQNNGV. Trimming removed 2 bases at V and 0 bases at J, with 5 bases between. This CDR3 is built from 13 residues.

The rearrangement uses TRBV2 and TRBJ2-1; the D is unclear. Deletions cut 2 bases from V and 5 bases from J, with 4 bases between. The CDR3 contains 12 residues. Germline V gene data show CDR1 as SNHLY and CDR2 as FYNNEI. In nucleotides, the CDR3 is TGTGCCAGCAGTGAATGGGACAATGAGCAGTTCTTC. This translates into CASSEWDNEQFF.

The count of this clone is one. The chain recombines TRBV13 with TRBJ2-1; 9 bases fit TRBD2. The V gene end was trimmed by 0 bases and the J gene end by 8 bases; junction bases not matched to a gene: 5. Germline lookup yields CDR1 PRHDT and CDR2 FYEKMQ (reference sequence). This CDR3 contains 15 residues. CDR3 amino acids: CASSLGLAGFYEQFF. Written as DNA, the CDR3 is TGTGCCAGCAGCTTAGGGCTAGCGGGGTTCTATGAGCAGTTCTTC.

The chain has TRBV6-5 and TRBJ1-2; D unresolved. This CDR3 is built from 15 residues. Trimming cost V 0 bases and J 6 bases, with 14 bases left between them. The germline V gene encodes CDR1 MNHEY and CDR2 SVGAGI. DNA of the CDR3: TGTGCCAGCAGTTACTCCGAGGCACCTGGGGATGGCTACACCTTC. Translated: CASSYSEAPGDGYTF.

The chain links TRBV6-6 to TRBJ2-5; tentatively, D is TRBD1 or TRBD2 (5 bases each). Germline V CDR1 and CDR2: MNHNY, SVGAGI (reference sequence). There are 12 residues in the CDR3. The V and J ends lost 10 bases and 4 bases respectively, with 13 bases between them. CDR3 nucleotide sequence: TGTGCCACCCTTGGGACCCCAGAGACCCAGTACTTC. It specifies CATLGTPETQYF.

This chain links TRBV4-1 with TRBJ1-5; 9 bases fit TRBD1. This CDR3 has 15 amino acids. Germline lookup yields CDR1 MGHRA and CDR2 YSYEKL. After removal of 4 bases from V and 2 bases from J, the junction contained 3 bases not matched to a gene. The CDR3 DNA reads TGCGCCAGCAGCCCACGACAGGGGGGCAATCAGCCCCAGCATTTT. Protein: CASSPRQGGNQPQHF.

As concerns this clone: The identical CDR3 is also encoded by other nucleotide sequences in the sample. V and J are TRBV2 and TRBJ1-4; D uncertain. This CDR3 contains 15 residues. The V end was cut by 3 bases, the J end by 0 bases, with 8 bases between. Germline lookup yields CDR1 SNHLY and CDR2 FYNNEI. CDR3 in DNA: TGTGCCAGCAGTGACACCCTTGCAACTAATGAAAAACTGTTTTTT. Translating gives CASSDTLATNEKLFF.

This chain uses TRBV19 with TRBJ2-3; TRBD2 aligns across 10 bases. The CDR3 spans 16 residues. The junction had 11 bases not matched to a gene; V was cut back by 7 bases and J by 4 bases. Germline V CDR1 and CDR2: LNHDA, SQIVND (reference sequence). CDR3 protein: CASIPSGTSDSDTQYF. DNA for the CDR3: TGTGCCAGTATCCCCTCCGGGACTAGCGACTCAGATACGCAGTATTTT.

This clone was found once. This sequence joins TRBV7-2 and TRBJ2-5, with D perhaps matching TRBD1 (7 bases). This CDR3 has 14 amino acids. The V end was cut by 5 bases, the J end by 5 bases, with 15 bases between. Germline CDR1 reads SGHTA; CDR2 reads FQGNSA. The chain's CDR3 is CASSTEGASETQYF. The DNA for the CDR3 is TGTGCCAGCAGCACGGAGGGGGCGTCGGAGACCCAGTACTTC.

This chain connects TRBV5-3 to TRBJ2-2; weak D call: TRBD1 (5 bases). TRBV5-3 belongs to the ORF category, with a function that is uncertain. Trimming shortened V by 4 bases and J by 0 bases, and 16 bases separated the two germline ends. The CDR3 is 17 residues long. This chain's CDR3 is CARSPGRRPSNTGELFF. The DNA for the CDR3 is TGTGCCAGAAGCCCAGGGCGCCGGCCTTCGAACACCGGGGAGCTGTTTTTT.

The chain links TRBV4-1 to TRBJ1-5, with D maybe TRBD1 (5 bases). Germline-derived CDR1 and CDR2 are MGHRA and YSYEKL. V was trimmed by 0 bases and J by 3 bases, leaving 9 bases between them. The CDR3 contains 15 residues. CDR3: CASSQDWGNNQPQHF. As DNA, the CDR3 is TGCGCCAGCAGCCAAGATTGGGGGAACAATCAGCCCCAGCATTTT.

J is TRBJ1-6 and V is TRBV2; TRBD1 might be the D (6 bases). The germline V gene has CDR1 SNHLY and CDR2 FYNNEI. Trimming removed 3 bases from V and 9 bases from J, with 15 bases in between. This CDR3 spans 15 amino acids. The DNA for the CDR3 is TGTGCCAGCAGTGAGTCGACAGGCCCCGGTTCACCCCTCCACTTT. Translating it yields CASSESTGPGSPLHF.

In nucleotides, the CDR3 is TGCGCCAGCAGCCAAGCGGCAGGGGAAGAGACCCAGTACTTC. As protein: CASSQAAGEETQYF. The genes are TRBV4-1 and TRBJ2-5, with TRBD1 as a possible D gene (6 bases). This CDR3 has 14 residues. Germline CDR1 reads MGHRA; CDR2 reads YSYEKL. The germline V and J ends were trimmed by 1 base and 3 bases, with 9 bases remaining between them.